This TCR beta chain was recovered during a study of cytomegalovirus exposure and HLA in healthy donors. 13 Jbeta primers and 60 Vbeta primers were used for the PCR. Assay used: immunoSEQ multiplex PCR; TCRdb lists only in-frame clones, some missing. The sample records more than 150,000 clones, 65% to 80% being singletons. In the case of this clone: Its target is not known.

Germline assignment: CDR1 SGDLS and CDR2 YYNGEE. This CDR3 contains 15 residues. V gave up 0 bases and J gave up 8 bases, with 14 bases separating them. Study results and caveats: In a later analysis, donors in an Asian-associated ancestry cluster reportedly had fewer N-insertions in productive TCRs than the cohort mean. A later analysis showed that HLA-associated TCR beta chains had undergone more clonal expansion than equally common others. Reports state that TCR beta sequences accurately predicted most subjects' HLA-A and HLA-B alleles. Some V segments, including TRBV6-2 and TRBV6-3, were excluded as indistinguishable.

The chain joins TRBV9 to TRBJ1-4; no definite D call. Sequencing was carried out using PBMCs. This receptor was obtained from a woman in her forties in good health and CMV-seropositive. The CDR3 is CASSVGGGSREKLFF. As DNA, the CDR3 is TGTGCCAGCAGCGTAGGAGGTGGGAGTAGGGAAAAACTGTTTTTT.